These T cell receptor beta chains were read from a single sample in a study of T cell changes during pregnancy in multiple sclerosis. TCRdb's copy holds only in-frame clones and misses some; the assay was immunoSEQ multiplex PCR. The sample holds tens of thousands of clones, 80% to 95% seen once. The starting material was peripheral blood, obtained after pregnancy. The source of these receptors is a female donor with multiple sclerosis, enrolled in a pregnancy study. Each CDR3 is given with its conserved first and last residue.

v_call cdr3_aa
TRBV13 CASSFDEASGRQQFF
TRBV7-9 CASSLGTGLTYEQYF
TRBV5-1 CASRSQGVQETQYF
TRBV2 CASSLDRGTDTQYF
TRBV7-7 CASSSRLAGDVGELFF
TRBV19 CASSPAGSDYGYTF
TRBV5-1 CASSAGVGTEAFF
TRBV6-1 CASRSGTGYNEQFF
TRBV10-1 CASSEPRSDEQYF
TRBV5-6 CASSLDRSSYEQYF
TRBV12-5 CASGISGGRQYF
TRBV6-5 CASSYRWGLNQPQHF
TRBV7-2 CASSTGTVPTPLHF
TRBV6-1 CASRTGTFYEQYF
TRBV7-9 CASNRQNTEAFF
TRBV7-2 CASSLISGTDTQYF
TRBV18 CASSLTRDPGNTIYF
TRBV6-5 CASRSGVTGELFF
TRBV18 CASSTLRDRGRDGYTF
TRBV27 CASSLLPGDRDWFSGGYTF
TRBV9 CASSGQGPGTQYF
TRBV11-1 CASTPSASYNEQFF
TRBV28 CASSSGGSNQPQHF
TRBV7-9 CASSFGQINQPQHF
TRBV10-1 CASSEPLRGGKNTEAFF
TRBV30 CAWAAGHDHGQYF
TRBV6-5 CASSDGTGRSGYTF
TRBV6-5 CASSALLKGDTEAFF
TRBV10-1 CASSESGEANGYTF
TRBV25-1 CASSFGGGYGYTF
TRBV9 CASSVDRDKLRLNTEAFF
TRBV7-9 CASSPTGKDGYTF
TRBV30 CAWSVAAGETQYF
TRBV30 CAWRLDSNYGYTF
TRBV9 CASSATGNSPLHF
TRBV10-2 CASSEGQGLGKTFF
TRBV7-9 CASRDSLSNEQFF
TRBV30 CAWTLGGWETQYF
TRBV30 CAWKRGASTDTQYF
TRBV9 CASSVGSTSAGELFF
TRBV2 CASSEQGQGIGYTF
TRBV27 CASSLSESGELFF
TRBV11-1 CASSARETNYGYTF
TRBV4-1 CASSQDSVRGQPQHF
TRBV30 CAWSLSGLLNQPQHF